The 28 T cell receptor beta chains below all came from one sample that was sequenced in a study of shared clonotypes between healthy human individuals. The method was immunoSEQ multiplex PCR; TCRdb's version includes in-frame clones alone and lacks a portion of them. The repertoire holds hundreds of thousands of clones, approximately 96% seen once, with more than 0.085% in the top ten. CD45RO-negative CD8 cells positively selected for CCR7 made up the naive population, which excluded terminally differentiated effector memory CD45RA+ cells. Sample: naive CD8+ T cells sorted from blood. The receptors were sampled from a woman aged 25 to 39 in good health.

This chain connects TRBV19 to TRBJ1-1; no reliable D call. V was clipped by 2 bases and J by 1 base, with 11 bases between them. From germline, CDR1 is LNHDA and CDR2 SQIVND (reference sequence). This CDR3 is built from 15 residues. The chain's CDR3 is CASSIFSGWNTEAFF. The CDR3 nucleotides are TGTGCCAGTAGTATATTTTCGGGATGGAACACTGAAGCTTTCTTT. Supplemented by reference TRBV19 and TRBJ1-1, the full variable domain reads DGGITQSPKYLFRKEGQNVTLSCEQNLNHDAMYWYRQDPGQGLRLIYYSQIVNDFQKGDIAEGYSVSREKKESFPLTVTSAQKNPTAFYLCASSIFSGWNTEAFFGQGTRLTVV.

The rearrangement joins TRBV7-8 to TRBJ1-3; tentatively, D is TRBD1 (6 bases). Trimming shortened V by 4 bases and J by 2 bases, and 9 bases separated the two germline ends. Germline V gene lookup returns CDR1 SGHVS and CDR2 FQNEAQ. The CDR3 loop spans 14 amino acids. For the CDR3, the DNA is TGTGCCAGCAGCTCCCAGGGGACTGGAAACACCATATATTTT. Its protein product is CASSSQGTGNTIYF.

The chain is built from TRBV7-9 and TRBJ2-3; TRBD1 matches at 8 bases. The trim removed 5 bases at V and 14 bases at J, leaving 9 bases unmatched. This CDR3 comprises 12 residues. Germline V gene sequence: CDR1 SEHNR, CDR2 FQNEAQ (reference sequence). CDR3 sequence reads: CASSPGQEAPYF. CDR3 sequence (DNA): TGTGCCAGCAGCCCGGGACAGGAGGCTCCGTATTTT.

The chain uses TRBV7-8 and TRBJ1-1, with unresolved D. V was clipped by 2 bases and J by 7 bases, with 17 bases between them. CDR1 SGHVS and CDR2 FQNEAQ come from the germline V gene. This CDR3 spans 15 amino acids. Here the CDR3 reads CASSLLSGKTGEAFF. The CDR3 nucleotides read TGTGCCAGCAGCTTACTCTCCGGGAAGACGGGTGAAGCTTTCTTT.

The chain combines TRBV5-1 with TRBJ2-3, with a possible D match to TRBD2 (5 bases). This CDR3 comprises 16 residues. Per germline, CDR1 SGHRS and CDR2 YFSETQ. Trimming removed 5 bases from V and 3 bases from J, with 19 bases in between. The CDR3 sequence is CASRLDAGGYTDTQYF. CDR3 DNA: TGCGCCAGCAGACTAGATGCTGGAGGCTATACAGATACGCAGTATTTT.

As DNA, the CDR3 is TGTGCCAGCAGCTTGGAACAGGGGCCGTATACGCAGTATTTT. It translates to CASSLEQGPYTQYF. The chain uses TRBV5-8 and TRBJ2-3; TRBD1 aligns across 7 bases. J was trimmed by 7 bases and V by 0 bases; bases with no gene match: 5. The germline CDR1 and CDR2 sequences are SGHTS and YDEGEE. The CDR3 is 14 residues long.

This chain joins TRBV27 and TRBJ2-7; D unclear. The CDR3 length is 14 residues. Germline CDR1 and CDR2: MNHEY and SMNVEV (reference sequence). Deletions cut 3 bases from V and 7 bases from J, with 16 bases between. Written as DNA, the CDR3 is TGTGCCAGCAGTTTGTCGCAGGTGATGGATGAGCAGTACTTC. Protein product: CASSLSQVMDEQYF.

The chain employs TRBV28 and TRBJ1-6; D gene ambiguous. The V end was cut by 1 base, the J end by 9 bases, with 10 bases between. From germline, CDR1 is MDHEN and CDR2 SYDVKM. The CDR3 extends over 14 amino acids. The CDR3 region has the DNA TGTGCCAGCAGTTTATATGGGTCAGGTTCACCCCTCCACTTT. This sequence encodes CASSLYGSGSPLHF.

The chain is built from TRBV19 and TRBJ1-1; 7 bases are a match to TRBD1. The CDR3 is 15 residues long. Germline-derived CDR1 and CDR2 are LNHDA and SQIVND (reference sequence). J was trimmed by 3 bases and V by 5 bases; bases with no gene match: 9. Written as DNA, the CDR3 is TGTGCCAGTAGTCAGGGGGGCCTCGGTGACACTGAAGCTTTCTTT. As protein: CASSQGGLGDTEAFF.

This clone was picked up one time. This rearrangement joins TRBV11-1 to TRBJ2-3; D perhaps matches TRBD1 (6 bases). The CDR3 length is 18 residues. V was clipped by 2 bases and J by 1 base, with 19 bases between them. CDR1 is SGHAT, CDR2 FQDESV, per germline (reference sequence). CDR3 residues: CASSLPRVPQGRTDTQYF. The CDR3 DNA reads as TGTGCCAGCAGCTTACCGCGTGTGCCACAGGGCCGCACAGATACGCAGTATTTT.

The chain combines TRBV25-1 with TRBJ1-2; D unresolved. From germline, CDR1 is MGHDK and CDR2 SYGVNS. Trimming took 2 bases from V and 4 from J, leaving 11 bases between them. CDR3 length: 14 amino acids. CDR3 nucleotides: TGTGCCAGCAGTGAACTGGGAGGACTCTATGGCTACACCTTC. It yields the protein CASSELGGLYGYTF.

This chain joins TRBV19 and TRBJ2-7; TRBD2 agrees at 11 bases. Germline CDR1 and CDR2: LNHDA and SQIVND (reference sequence). This CDR3 comprises 15 residues. The V gene end was trimmed by 6 bases and the J gene end by 0 bases; junction bases not matched to a gene: 4. The CDR3 DNA is TGTGCCAGTAGCCTTACTAGCGGGGGCTCCTACGAGCAGTACTTC. It specifies CASSLTSGGSYEQYF.

The V and J genes are TRBV19 and TRBJ2-1, with TRBD2 matching over 9 bases. The CDR3 runs to 16 residues. Germline lookup yields CDR1 LNHDA and CDR2 SQIVND (reference sequence). V trimming: 10 bases; J trimming: 3 bases; junction bases outside the gene matches: 13. CDR3 loop: CATGTKGGRDYNEQFF. CDR3 bases: TGTGCCACGGGCACTAAGGGCGGGAGGGACTACAATGAGCAGTTCTTC.

This clone was found once. The rearrangement uses TRBV29-1 and TRBJ1-2; D call uncertain. The CDR3 consists of 12 residues. Germline CDR1 reads SQVTM; CDR2 reads ANQGSEA. V gave up 4 bases and J gave up 6 bases, with 12 bases separating them. CDR3 protein: CSVVGNEDGYTF. CDR3 in DNA: TGCAGCGTTGTTGGAAACGAGGATGGCTACACCTTC.

This chain uses TRBV28 with TRBJ2-7, with 15 bases aligning to TRBD2. V shed 6 bases, J shed 4 bases, and the junction held 7 bases outside the gene matches. Germline lookup yields CDR1 MDHEN and CDR2 SYDVKM. This CDR3 contains 16 residues. Here the CDR3 reads CASRPGTSGRWYEQYF. CDR3 sequence (DNA): TGTGCCAGCAGGCCCGGGACTAGCGGGAGGTGGTACGAGCAGTACTTC.

This clone was picked up one time. The chain combines TRBV28 with TRBJ2-5, with 8 positions matching TRBD2. Germline-derived CDR1 and CDR2 are MDHEN and SYDVKM. J was trimmed by 5 bases and V by 4 bases; bases with no gene match: 12. The CDR3 contains 16 residues. This CDR3 is CASSSHHGLALETQYF. As DNA, the CDR3 is TGTGCCAGCAGTTCCCACCACGGACTAGCACTTGAGACCCAGTACTTC.

V usage is TRBV28 and J usage is TRBJ1-1; no definite D call. Per the germline V gene, CDR1 is MDHEN and CDR2 is SYDVKM. CDR3 length: 15 residues. Trimming removed 6 bases at V and 0 bases at J, with 14 bases between. The CDR3 here is CASSSHEDLNTEAFF. For the CDR3, the DNA is TGTGCCAGCAGCTCCCATGAGGATTTGAACACTGAAGCTTTCTTT.

This chain connects TRBV5-4 to TRBJ2-3, with D uncertain. The V end was cut by 1 base, the J end by 7 bases, with 16 bases between. This CDR3 comprises 15 residues. The germline gives CDR1 SGHNT, CDR2 YYREEE (reference sequence). This CDR3 reads CASSLTILSANTQYF. CDR3 in DNA: TGTGCCAGCAGCTTGACTATACTGTCCGCGAATACGCAGTATTTT.

The J gene is TRBJ2-7, the V gene TRBV28; 7 bases are shared with TRBD2. Germline CDR1 reads MDHEN; CDR2 reads SYDVKM. Losses at the gene ends were 3 bases for V and 4 bases for J; bases not matched to a gene: 6. CDR3 length equals 14 residues. CDR3 protein: CASSFGGSSYEQYF. CDR3 coding DNA: TGTGCCAGCAGTTTCGGCGGGAGTTCGTACGAGCAGTACTTC.

The chain carries TRBV7-2 and TRBJ2-5; 7 bases are shared with TRBD2. The CDR3 runs 18 residues. The J segment lost 7 bases and the V segment lost 1 base, leaving 18 bases of the junction unmatched. The germline V gene encodes CDR1 SGHTA and CDR2 FQGNSA. In DNA form, the CDR3 reads TGTGCCAGCAGCTTAGGTTGGGACTACAGCGCCGGTTTAGGGACCCAGTACTTC. This translates into CASSLGWDYSAGLGTQYF.

The gene calls are TRBV28 and TRBJ1-1, with 7 positions matching TRBD1. V shed 7 bases and J 3 bases; nucleotides not matched to a gene: 5. The germline gives CDR1 MDHEN, CDR2 SYDVKM. The CDR3 has 13 residues. CDR3 coding DNA: TGTGCCAGCAAGGCAGGGGGGGACACTGAAGCTTTCTTT. As protein: CASKAGGDTEAFF.

The chain joins TRBV7-9 to TRBJ1-5; 7 bases are a match to TRBD1. V trimming: 8 bases; J trimming: 6 bases; junction bases outside the gene matches: 4. Germline-derived CDR1 and CDR2 are SEHNR and FQNEAQ (reference sequence). The CDR3 spans 12 residues. The CDR3 here is CASDRVGQPQHF. The CDR3, as DNA: TGTGCCAGCGACAGGGTTGGTCAGCCCCAGCATTTT.

This clone was counted only a few times. The CDR3 protein is CASGYDSSYEQYF. The CDR3 region has the DNA TGTGCCAGTGGATACGATAGCTCCTACGAGCAGTACTTC. The genes are TRBV19 and TRBJ2-7; no clear D. V gave up 8 bases and J gave up 0 bases, with 11 bases separating them. Per the germline V gene, CDR1 is LNHDA and CDR2 is SQIVND (reference sequence). The CDR3 totals 13 residues.

The chain combines TRBV5-6 with TRBJ2-7, with 7 bases fitting TRBD2. The CDR3 totals 15 residues. Germline loops: CDR1 SGHDT, CDR2 YYEEEE. Losses at the gene ends were 0 bases for V and 3 bases for J; bases not matched to a gene: 6. CDR3 sequence reads: CASSLESGGNYEQYF. The CDR3 DNA reads as TGTGCCAGCAGCTTGGAGTCGGGGGGAAACTACGAGCAGTACTTC.

The chain has TRBV11-2 and TRBJ1-5; weak D call: TRBD1 (6 bases). V was pared by 5 bases and J by 3 bases, with 14 bases between. The germline V gene encodes CDR1 SGHAT and CDR2 FQNNGV. This CDR3 comprises 15 residues. CDR3 amino acids: CASSLGWTVNQPQHF. CDR3 in DNA: TGTGCCAGCAGCCTGGGATGGACAGTCAATCAGCCCCAGCATTTT.

This chain uses TRBV19 with TRBJ2-1, with D possibly being TRBD1 or TRBD2 (5 bases each). There are 14 residues in the CDR3. Trimming pared 0 bases from V and 10 bases from J, leaving 13 bases between. Germline CDR1 is LNHDA and CDR2 is SQIVND (reference sequence). The DNA of the CDR3 is TGTGCCAGTAGTATAGAGGGGGTAGCGTACGAGCAGTTCTTC. This encodes CASSIEGVAYEQFF.

This clone was seen a single time. The chain joins TRBV27 to TRBJ2-7, with D perhaps TRBD2 (6 bases). The germline CDR1 and CDR2 sequences are MNHEY and SMNVEV (reference sequence). Trimming cost V 7 bases and J 1 base, with 11 bases left between them. The CDR3 has 13 amino acids. The CDR3 sequence: CASTRRGSYEQYF. CDR3 DNA sequence: TGTGCCAGCACGAGGAGGGGATCCTACGAGCAGTACTTC.

The chain employs TRBV19 and TRBJ2-1; D is unclear. Germline V lookup: CDR1 LNHDA, CDR2 SQIVND (reference sequence). The V end was cut by 2 bases, the J end by 5 bases, with 19 bases between. The CDR3 totals 17 residues. CDR3 coding DNA: TGTGCCAGTAGTATAACCCCCGGAATACATATAAACAATGAGCAGTTCTTC. Its translation: CASSITPGIHINNEQFF.